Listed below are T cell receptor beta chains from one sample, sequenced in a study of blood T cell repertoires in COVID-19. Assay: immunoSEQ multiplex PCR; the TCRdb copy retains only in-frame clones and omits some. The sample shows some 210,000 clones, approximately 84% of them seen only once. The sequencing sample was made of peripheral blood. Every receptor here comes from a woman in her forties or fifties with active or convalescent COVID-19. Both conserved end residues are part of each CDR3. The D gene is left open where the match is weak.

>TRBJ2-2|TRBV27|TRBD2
CASSLAGESGGELFF
TGTGCCAGCAGTCTAGCGGGAGAGAGCGGCGGGGAGCTGTTTTTT
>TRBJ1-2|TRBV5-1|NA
CASSLLGDIGYTF
TGCGCCAGCAGCTTGCTAGGGGATATAGGCTACACCTTC
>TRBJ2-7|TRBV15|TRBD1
CATSRGGTGAAEQYF
TGTGCCACCAGCAGAGGGGGGACAGGGGCGGCCGAGCAGTACTTC
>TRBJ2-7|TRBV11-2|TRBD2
CASSLAPSGSYEQYF
TGTGCCAGCAGCTTAGCGCCTAGCGGGTCCTACGAGCAGTACTTC
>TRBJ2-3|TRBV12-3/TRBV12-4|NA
CASSPTRDTQYF
TGTGCCAGCAGCCCGACTAGAGATACGCAGTATTTT
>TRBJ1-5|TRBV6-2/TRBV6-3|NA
CASSFGQHSNQPQHF
TGTGCCAGCAGTTTTGGACAGCATAGCAATCAGCCCCAGCATTTT
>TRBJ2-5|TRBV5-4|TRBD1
CASSRDETGGGESQYF
TGTGCCAGCAGCCGCGACGAAACAGGGGGCGGAGAGAGCCAGTACTTC
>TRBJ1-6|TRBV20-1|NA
CSASRQGIEYSPLHF
TGCAGTGCTAGTAGGCAGGGGATAGAGTATTCACCCCTCCACTTT
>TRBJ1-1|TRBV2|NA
CASSEADSDSEAFF
TGTGCCAGCAGTGAGGCCGACAGTGACTCTGAAGCTTTCTTT
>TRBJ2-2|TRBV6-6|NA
CASIRASEGTGELFF
TGTGCCAGCATCCGGGCCTCTGAGGGCACCGGGGAGCTGTTTTTT
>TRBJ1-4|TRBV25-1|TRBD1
CASSDSTPGQIEKLFF
TGTGCCAGCAGTGATAGTACCCCGGGACAGATTGAAAAACTGTTTTTT
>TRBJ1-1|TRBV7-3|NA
CASSTVTEAFF
TGTGCCAGCAGCACAGTCACTGAAGCTTTCTTT
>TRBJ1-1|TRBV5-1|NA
CASSEQENTEAFF
TGCGCCAGCAGCGAGCAAGAGAACACTGAAGCTTTCTTT
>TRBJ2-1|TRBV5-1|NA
CASSLAGVSVLGSYNEQFF
TGCGCCAGCAGCTTGGCGGGGGTTAGCGTCCTGGGCTCCTACAATGAGCAGTTCTTC